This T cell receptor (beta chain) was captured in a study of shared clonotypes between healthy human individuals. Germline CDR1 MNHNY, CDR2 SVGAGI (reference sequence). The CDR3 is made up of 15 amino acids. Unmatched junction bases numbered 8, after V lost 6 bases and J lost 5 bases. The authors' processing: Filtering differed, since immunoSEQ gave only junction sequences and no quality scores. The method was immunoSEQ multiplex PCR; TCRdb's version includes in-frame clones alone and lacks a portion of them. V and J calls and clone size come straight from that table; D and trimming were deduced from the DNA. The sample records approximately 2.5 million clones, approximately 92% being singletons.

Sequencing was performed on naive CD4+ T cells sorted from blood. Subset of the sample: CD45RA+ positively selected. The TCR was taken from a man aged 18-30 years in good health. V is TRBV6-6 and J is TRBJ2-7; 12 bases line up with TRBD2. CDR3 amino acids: CASRLLLAGGHEQYF. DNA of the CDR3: TGTGCCAGCAGGCTTCTTCTAGCGGGGGGGCACGAGCAGTACTTC.